The 7 T cell receptor beta chains reported below all come from one sample, sequenced in a study of cytomegalovirus exposure and HLA in healthy donors. The PCR had 60 Vbeta and 13 Jbeta primers. Generated by immunoSEQ multiplex PCR, the TCRdb table keeps only in-frame clones and is missing some. The data contain over 85,000 clones, 70% to 80% of them seen just once; the ten biggest clones take up approximately 0.56%. Sequencing was performed on PBMCs. Receptors originate from a man aged 25 to 40 in good health and CMV-seronegative.

The chain is built from TRBV9 and TRBJ2-1; the D is unclear. CDR3 size: 14 residues. Trimming shortened V by 6 bases and J by 7 bases, and 17 bases separated the two germline ends. Germline loops: CDR1 SGDLS, CDR2 YYNGEE. The CDR3 DNA reads as TGTGCCAGCACCCGTACCCGGCTAGTGAATGAGCAGTTCTTC. Translated: CASTRTRLVNEQFF.

The chain recombines TRBV4-1 with TRBJ2-2; weak D call: TRBD1 (7 bases). The CDR3 extends over 15 amino acids. CDR1 and CDR2 from the germline V gene are MGHRA and YSYEKL. With 4 bases removed from V and 10 bases from J, the gap between germline ends came to 19 bases. The CDR3 nucleotides are TGCGCCAGCAGCCTCCCCGACAGGGAGGCTTTGGAGCTGTTTTTT. Translation gives CASSLPDREALELFF.

This clone was observed a few times. The rearrangement links TRBV11-3 to TRBJ2-7; D may be TRBD2 (5 bases). V lost 3 bases and J 7 bases, leaving 10 bases between the germline ends. The CDR3 is made up of 12 amino acids. The germline V gene has CDR1 SGHNT and CDR2 YENEEA. Here the CDR3 DNA reads TGTGCCAGCAGCTTTGGGAGTCTGGAGCAGTACGTC. Amino acid sequence: CASSFGSLEQYV.

The chain has TRBV6-5 and TRBJ1-5; possibly TRBD1 for D (6 bases). Germline assignment: CDR1 MNHEY and CDR2 SVGAGI. V shed 5 bases and J shed 7 bases, with 9 bases lying between them. The CDR3 totals 12 residues. The CDR3 nucleotides read TGTGCCAGCAGTGAAAGGGGGCAGCCCCAGCATTTT. This sequence encodes CASSERGQPQHF.

The chain is built from TRBV5-1 and TRBJ1-3; 7 bases fit TRBD1. The CDR3 is 17 residues long. J was trimmed by 2 bases and V by 5 bases; bases with no gene match: 13. The germline V gene encodes CDR1 SGHRS and CDR2 YFSETQ. The CDR3 loop is CASSRMGQYSAGNTIYF. CDR3 bases: TGCGCCAGCAGTCGAATGGGACAGTACAGCGCTGGAAACACCATATATTTT.

This clone was seen more than once but under ten times. V gene TRBV5-1 combines with J gene TRBJ1-2; 7 nucleotides agree with TRBD1. The CDR3 extends over 14 amino acids. J was trimmed by 4 bases and V by 4 bases; bases with no gene match: 7. From germline, CDR1 is SGHRS and CDR2 YFSETQ. Here the CDR3 reads CASSTQQGIYGYTF. CDR3 DNA sequence: TGCGCCAGCAGCACCCAACAGGGGATCTATGGCTACACCTTC. The full variable domain, its missing parts supplied by reference TRBV5-1 and TRBJ1-2, is KAGVTQTPRYLIKTRGQQVTLSCSPISGHRSVSWYQQTPGQGLQFLFEYFSETQRNKGNFPGRFSGRQFSNSRSEMNVSTLELGDSALYLCASSTQQGIYGYTFGSGTRLTVV.

This sequence joins TRBV6-6 and TRBJ1-1, with a tentative D call TRBD1 (5 bases). V lost 1 base and J 11 bases, leaving 8 bases between the germline ends. This CDR3 comprises 11 residues. Germline CDR1 is MNHNY and CDR2 is SVGAGI (reference sequence). The CDR3 nucleotides read TGTGCCAGCAGTTACTGGGAGGGGGCTTTCTTT. Its protein product is CASSYWEGAFF.